This entry lists 5 T cell receptor beta chains sequenced from one sample in a study of immune evolution from preneoplasia to lung adenocarcinoma. Some clones are missing from TCRdb's copy, which holds only in-frame ones; the method was immunoSEQ multiplex PCR. The top ten hold about 6% of the sample, which has around 25,000 clones, about 76% seen once. Sequenced material: FFPE invasive lung adenocarcinoma tissue. The receptors originated from a person in their 60s with invasive lung adenocarcinoma. Some clones in this sample may be carry-over from other donors' samples.

The chain joins TRBV29-1 to TRBJ2-1, with 8 positions matching TRBD2. Per the germline V gene, CDR1 is SQVTM and CDR2 is ANQGSEA. This CDR3 comprises 19 residues. V shed 0 bases, J shed 8 bases, and the junction held 21 bases outside the gene matches. CDR3 sequence reads: CSVEEAGDGRSSFIDEQFF. The CDR3 bases are TGCAGCGTTGAAGAAGCGGGAGATGGAAGGTCTTCGTTTATCGATGAGCAGTTCTTC.

The rearrangement links TRBV28 to TRBJ1-1; D ambiguous. Trimming cost V 2 bases and J 11 bases, with 12 bases left between them. The CDR3 length is 12 residues. Germline values: CDR1 MDHEN, CDR2 SYDVKM. CDR3: CASSLLYSGAFF. Written as DNA, the CDR3 is TGTGCCAGCAGTTTACTTTACAGCGGGGCTTTCTTT.

The V call is TRBV7-2, the J call TRBJ1-2; perhaps TRBD1 as D (5 bases). CDR1 is SGHTA, CDR2 FQGNSA, per germline. Trimming took off 3 bases at V and 6 bases at J, with 11 bases between the two ends. This CDR3 comprises 13 residues. The CDR3 DNA is TGTGCCAGCAGCTTGGAGAGGGGCGATGGCTACACCTTC. Translating gives CASSLERGDGYTF.

With regard to this clone: The same CDR3 is also encoded by other DNA sequences in this sample. The chain joins TRBV9 to TRBJ1-1; no definite D call. Germline CDR1 and CDR2: SGDLS and YYNGEE. This CDR3 spans 14 amino acids. With 4 bases removed from V and 4 bases from J, the gap between germline ends came to 14 bases. The DNA of the CDR3 is TGTGCCAGCAGCCCGGACCCGAGAGGCACTGAAGCTTTCTTT. Protein: CASSPDPRGTEAFF.

This chain links TRBV5-1 with TRBJ2-2; D is uncertain. The V gene lost 0 bases and the J gene lost 5 bases, with 8 bases spanning the gap. Germline V gene sequence: CDR1 SGHRS, CDR2 YFSETQ. CDR3 length: 14 amino acids. CDR3 protein: CASSLEWVTGELFF. The CDR3 DNA follows: TGCGCCAGCAGCTTGGAATGGGTTACCGGGGAGCTGTTTTTT. Supplemented by reference TRBV5-1 and TRBJ2-2, the full variable domain reads KAGVTQTPRYLIKTRGQQVTLSCSPISGHRSVSWYQQTPGQGLQFLFEYFSETQRNKGNFPGRFSGRQFSNSRSEMNVSTLELGDSALYLCASSLEWVTGELFFGEGSRLTVL.